Sequencing of this TCR beta chain was carried out in a study of T cells in Graves' hyperthyroidism and ophthalmopathy. Study in general: The initial diagnosis was the point when peripheral blood was collected, ahead of any treatment.

A lack of ophthalmopathy progression within 18 months defined stable Graves' hyperthyroidism. Regions amplified from RNA transcripts were the TCR beta CDR3 regions. HTBI primers were employed in a first-round RT-PCR of the TCR CDR3. TCRdb processed the multiplex PCR reads anew with MiXCR; each CDR3 protein has one entry. The sample includes around 700,000 distinct CDR3 sequences, approximately 36% seen only once; the top ten take roughly 30%. With respect to this clonotype: No antigen is known for it.

Study conclusions and caveats: Also found in blood were most expanded thyroid clonotypes above 0.001. A model of 13 V-J features distinguished ophthalmopathy from stable hyperthyroidism.

Germline CDR1 is SQVTM and CDR2 is ANQGSEA. Trimming shortened V by 6 bases and J by 8 bases, and 13 bases separated the two germline ends. CDR3 length: 12 residues. The receptor's source is a woman aged 40 to 50 with Graves' hyperthyroidism. The chain employs TRBV29-1 and TRBJ2-2; D is uncertain. The specimen was blood. Here the CDR3 reads CSVPDTGGELFF. The CDR3 DNA follows: TGCAGCGTCCCCGACACCGGGGGGGAGCTGTTTTTT.